This record concerns one TCR beta chain sequence. Between the trimmed V and J ends, which lost 7 bases and 4 bases, there was a span of 13 bases. This CDR3 comprises 13 residues. CDR1 is MNHEY, CDR2 SVGAGI, per germline. Clones were read by immunoSEQ multiplex PCR, and TCRdb kept only the in-frame ones, dropping some. The table lists approximately 250,000 clones, approximately 86% of them singletons. These data come from a study of blood T cell repertoires in COVID-19. The overall study: Donors in the United States, Italy and Spain gave samples during acute or convalescent COVID-19. The analysed material was cDNA or gDNA that came from T cells, B-cell-depleted T cells, or PBMCs.

The chain recombines TRBV6-5 with TRBJ1-2; D unclear. Sample: peripheral blood. The TCR originated in a human donor in a cohort sampled during active COVID-19. This chain's CDR3 is CASTLPRVYGYTF. The CDR3 nucleotides are TGTGCCAGCACCCTTCCTCGGGTCTATGGCTACACCTTC.